The 10 T cell receptor beta chains reported below all come from one sample, sequenced in a study of T cell responses to AZD1222 COVID-19 vaccine (dated by TCRdb to the early 2020s). Preparation of the library involved the immunoSEQ multiplex PCR assay. Not all clones reach the TCRdb copy of this immuneACCESS table, which keeps in-frame sequences only. Checked studies attribute under half of the gap to unresolved V genes and leave the rest unexplained. Here the sample has over 150,000 clones; 88% occur a single time. 3.1% of the sample lies in the top ten. The time point tag for this specimen amounts to: baseline before first vaccination. The specimen was peripheral blood, collected on day 0 of AZD1222 vaccination. The receptors stem from an adult in good health.

The chain couples TRBV5-4 to TRBJ1-5; D not resolved. This CDR3 is 12 amino acids long. V gave up 0 bases and J gave up 9 bases, with 7 bases separating them. CDR1 SGHNT and CDR2 YYREEE come from the germline V gene (reference sequence). The DNA of the CDR3 is TGTGCCAGCAGCTTGGGTGCCGGGCCCCAGCATTTT. As protein: CASSLGAGPQHF.

This clone was counted a single time. V and J are TRBV7-2 and TRBJ2-5, with no clear D. The CDR3 consists of 14 residues. Germline V gene sequence: CDR1 SGHTA, CDR2 FQGNSA. Trimming shortened V by 5 bases and J by 2 bases, and 12 bases separated the two germline ends. The CDR3: CASSPSGVQETQYF. The CDR3 DNA is TGTGCCAGCAGCCCATCAGGAGTTCAAGAGACCCAGTACTTC.

The chain carries TRBV18 and TRBJ2-2; D is unclear. This CDR3 has 15 residues. Looked up from germline, CDR1 is KGHSH and CDR2 is LQKENI. Trimming took off 3 bases at V and 0 bases at J, with 8 bases between the two ends. The CDR3 sequence is CASSPAQSNTGELFF. The CDR3 DNA reads TGTGCCAGCTCACCTGCACAGTCGAACACCGGGGAGCTGTTTTTT.

The chain combines TRBV7-8 with TRBJ1-5, with TRBD1 as a possible D gene (6 bases). CDR3 length: 17 amino acids. Germline values: CDR1 SGHVS, CDR2 FQNEAQ. Deletions cut 5 bases from V and 5 bases from J, with 22 bases between. CDR3 coding DNA: TGTGCCAGCAGCCCAGGGGTGGGGAAATTTTCCGATCAGCCCCAGCATTTT. As protein: CASSPGVGKFSDQPQHF.

This clone was seen once. The rearrangement joins TRBV2 to TRBJ1-4; D unresolved. This CDR3 has 15 amino acids. Between the trimmed V and J ends, which lost 7 bases and 5 bases, there was a span of 17 bases. Germline CDR1 reads SNHLY; CDR2 reads FYNNEI. The CDR3 region is CASIPSPVPNEKLFF. The CDR3 DNA follows: TGTGCCAGCATCCCATCCCCGGTTCCCAATGAAAAACTGTTTTTT.

This chain connects TRBV6-2 or TRBV6-3 to TRBJ2-7; 9 nucleotides match TRBD2. J was trimmed by 2 bases and V by 2 bases; bases with no gene match: 4. Looked up from germline, CDR1 is MNHEY and CDR2 is SVGEGT. The CDR3 covers 15 residues. The CDR3 loop reads CASSYPAGGAYEQYF. The CDR3 region has the DNA TGTGCCAGCAGTTACCCAGCGGGGGGCGCCTACGAGCAGTACTTC.

The chain has TRBV11-2 and TRBJ1-4; possible D gene TRBD1, 6 bases. V dropped 5 bases and J dropped 8 bases, with 15 bases sitting between them. Germline CDR1 is SGHAT and CDR2 is FQNNGV. The CDR3 totals 14 residues. The CDR3 bases are TGTGCCAGCAGCCTAGGCCAGGGGCGGGAAAAACTGTTTTTT. It translates to CASSLGQGREKLFF.

This clone has only one observation. This rearrangement joins TRBV7-9 to TRBJ2-3; D gene unclear. The germline V gene encodes CDR1 SEHNR and CDR2 FQNEAQ (reference sequence). This CDR3 is 12 amino acids long. Trimming removed 5 bases from V and 6 bases from J, with 9 bases in between. CDR3: CASSEEGDTQYF. The DNA of the CDR3 is TGTGCCAGCAGCGAGGAAGGGGATACGCAGTATTTT. The full variable domain, its missing parts supplied by reference TRBV7-9 and TRBJ2-3, is DTGVSQNPRHKITKRGQNVTFRCDPISEHNRLYWYRQTLGQGPEFLTYFQNEAQLEKSRLLSDRFSAERPKGSFSTLEIQRTEQGDSAMYLCASSEEGDTQYFGPGTRLTVL.

The chain carries TRBV4-1 and TRBJ1-6; D gene uncertain. The germline V gene encodes CDR1 MGHRA and CDR2 YSYEKL. V was trimmed by 0 bases and J by 2 bases, leaving 11 bases between them. The CDR3 has 17 residues. CDR3 protein: CASSQDGFQPYNSPLHF. CDR3 nucleotide sequence: TGCGCCAGCAGCCAAGATGGGTTTCAGCCCTATAATTCACCCCTCCACTTT.

V usage is TRBV11-2 and J usage is TRBJ1-6; D is unclear. CDR3 length: 13 residues. Between the trimmed V and J ends, which lost 5 bases and 7 bases, there was a span of 9 bases. The germline V gene has CDR1 SGHAT and CDR2 FQNNGV. The CDR3 region has the DNA TGTGCCAGCAGCACGGACTCCAATTCACCCCTCCACTTT. Translating it yields CASSTDSNSPLHF.